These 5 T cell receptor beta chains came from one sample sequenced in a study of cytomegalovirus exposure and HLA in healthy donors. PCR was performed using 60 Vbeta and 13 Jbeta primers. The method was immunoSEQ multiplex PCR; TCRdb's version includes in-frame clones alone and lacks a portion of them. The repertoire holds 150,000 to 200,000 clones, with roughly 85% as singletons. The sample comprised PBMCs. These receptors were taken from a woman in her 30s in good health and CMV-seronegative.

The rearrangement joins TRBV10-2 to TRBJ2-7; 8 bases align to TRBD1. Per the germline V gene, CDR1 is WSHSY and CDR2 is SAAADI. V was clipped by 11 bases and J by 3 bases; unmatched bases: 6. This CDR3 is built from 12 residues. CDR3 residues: CALGTGYYEQYF. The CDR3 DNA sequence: TGCGCCCTCGGGACAGGATACTACGAGCAGTACTTC.

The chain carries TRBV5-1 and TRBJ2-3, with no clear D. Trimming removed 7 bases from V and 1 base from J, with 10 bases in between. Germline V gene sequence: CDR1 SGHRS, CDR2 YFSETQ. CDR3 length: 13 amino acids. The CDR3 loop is CASASIGTDTQYF. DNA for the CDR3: TGCGCCAGCGCGAGTATAGGCACAGATACGCAGTATTTT. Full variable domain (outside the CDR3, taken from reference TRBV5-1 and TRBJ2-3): KAGVTQTPRYLIKTRGQQVTLSCSPISGHRSVSWYQQTPGQGLQFLFEYFSETQRNKGNFPGRFSGRQFSNSRSEMNVSTLELGDSALYLCASASIGTDTQYFGPGTRLTVL.

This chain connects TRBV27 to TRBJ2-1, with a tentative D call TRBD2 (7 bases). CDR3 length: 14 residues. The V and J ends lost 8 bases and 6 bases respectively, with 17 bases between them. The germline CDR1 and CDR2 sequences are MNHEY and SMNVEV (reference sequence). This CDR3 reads CASLRGAGTNEQFF. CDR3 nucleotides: TGTGCCAGCCTCCGGGGGGCGGGGACCAATGAGCAGTTCTTC.

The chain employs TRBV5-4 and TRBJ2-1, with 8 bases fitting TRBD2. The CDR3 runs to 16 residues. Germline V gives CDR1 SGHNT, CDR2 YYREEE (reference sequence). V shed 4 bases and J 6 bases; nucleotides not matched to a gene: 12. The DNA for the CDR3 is TGTGCCAGCAGCCCCCTTCCCGGGAGGGCCGGCAATGAGCAGTTCTTC. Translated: CASSPLPGRAGNEQFF.

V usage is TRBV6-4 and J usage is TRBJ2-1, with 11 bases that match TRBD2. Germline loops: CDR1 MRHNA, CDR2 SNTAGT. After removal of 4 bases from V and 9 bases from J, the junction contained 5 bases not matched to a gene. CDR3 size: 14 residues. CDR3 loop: CASSGVAGGGEQFF. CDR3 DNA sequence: TGTGCCAGCAGTGGGGTAGCGGGAGGGGGTGAGCAGTTCTTC.